This T cell receptor beta chain was obtained from a study of T cell repertoires in cytomegalovirus infection. For this clonotype: Its specificity is not known.

The CDR3 length is 13 residues. V lost 5 bases and J 5 bases, leaving 12 bases between the germline ends. CDR1 is PRHDT and CDR2 is FYEKMQ in the germline V gene (reference sequence). One entry per CDR3 protein results from TCRdb running MiXCR on the reads. The table lists around 77,000 distinct CDR3 sequences, roughly 20% of them singletons. The sequence came from a human donor in good health (CMV status not recorded). Some clones in this sample may be carry-over from other donors' samples. The V call is TRBV13, the J call TRBJ1-1; D call uncertain. The specimen comprised CD8+ T cells from cultured PBMCs, sampled from culture after CMV antigen stimulation. CDR3 loop: CASSPALLTEAFF. Here the CDR3 DNA reads TGTGCCAGCAGCCCCGCACTCCTGACTGAAGCTTTCTTT.